This T cell receptor (beta chain) was recorded in a study of cytomegalovirus exposure and HLA in healthy donors. Whole-study context: Sequencing of some 190 million T cells in an earlier analysis found 90 million to 120 million unique TCR beta sequences. About 85 million unique TCRs from HLA-typed donors were held in an early release of data.

Worth noting for this clone: The antigen remains unidentified.

The study's findings and limits: An analysis that was carried out later associated 15,000 to 20,000 TCR beta sequences with HLA alleles at 0.05 false discovery rate. CMV antigen specificity was confirmed in vitro for a few CMV-associated chains.

Researchers ran the PCR with 60 Vbeta and 13 Jbeta primers. Profiled with immunoSEQ multiplex PCR; TCRdb holds only in-frame clones, not every one. In all, the sample yields 150,000 to 200,000 clones. Germline lookup yields CDR1 SEHNR and CDR2 FQNEAQ (reference sequence). This CDR3 spans 13 amino acids. J was trimmed by 7 bases and V by 5 bases; bases with no gene match: 4. The sequence was obtained from a woman aged 18-30 years in good health and CMV-seropositive. Material: PBMCs. The rearrangement uses TRBV7-9 and TRBJ1-1; 10 nucleotides match TRBD1. CDR3 DNA: TGTGCCAGCAGCCCAAGGACAGGGGGTGAAGCTTTCTTT. Residues: CASSPRTGGEAFF.